Listed below are T cell receptor beta chains from one sample, sequenced in a study of vaccination and CD4 T cells after COVID-19. MiXCR, applied by TCRdb to the PCR reads, yields one record per CDR3 protein. The sample includes roughly 18,000 distinct CDR3 sequences, roughly 60% of them seen just once. What these receptors recognize is not known. The source material was CD4+ T cells from blood, cultured in vitro. The receptors shown here come from a human donor who had recovered from COVID-19. CDR3s include the opening cysteine and the closing phenylalanine or tryptophan. The D gene is left open where the match is weak. Clone size is shown for a subset of rows, as once, few, many or a class of expanded clone.

v_call	j_call	clone_size	d_call	cdr3_nt	cdr3_aa
TRBV20-1	TRBJ2-2	-	-	TGCAGTGCTGGTCCGGGGTCGAACACCGGGGAGCTGTTTTTT	CSAGPGSNTGELFF
TRBV7-9	TRBJ1-4	-	TRBD1	TGTGCCGGACAACAGGGGACTAATGAAAAACTGTTTTTT	CAGQQGTNEKLFF
TRBV4-2	TRBJ2-3	-	-	TGTGCCAGCAGCCCTCACACAGATACGCAGTATTTT	CASSPHTDTQYF
TRBV12-3/TRBV12-4	TRBJ1-5	-	-	TGTGCCAGCAGTTTAGGCACCACGGGGCAGCCCCAGCATTTT	CASSLGTTGQPQHF
TRBV20-1	TRBJ2-3	few	TRBD2	TGCAGTGCTAGAGTCTGGGGGAGGGGAAGGCCAGATACGCAGTATTTT	CSARVWGRGRPDTQYF
TRBV28	TRBJ1-2	-	-	TGTGCCAGCAGTTTCCCGGTAGGGGATGGCTACACCTTC	CASSFPVGDGYTF
TRBV7-8	TRBJ1-4	few	-	TGTGCCAGCAGTCCCCGTGGGGGGGAACTGTTTTTT	CASSPRGGELFF
TRBV29-1	TRBJ2-3	-	-	TGCAGCGTGCGGGAACAGGTGGGAGGTACCGGCACAGATACGCAGTATTTT	CSVREQVGGTGTDTQYF
TRBV12-5	TRBJ2-3	-	TRBD1	TGTGCCTCGGGGTACGGGACAGGGGGTCCAGATACGCAGTATTTT	CASGYGTGGPDTQYF
TRBV29-1	TRBJ1-2	-	TRBD1	TGCAGCGTCCCCGGGGCAGGGGGCGACTATGGCTACACCTTC	CSVPGAGGDYGYTF
TRBV7-2	TRBJ2-1	-	-	TGTGCCAGCAGCTCATATCCGGGCCGAGGACAGTTCTTC	CASSSYPGRGQFF
TRBV12-5	TRBJ2-1	-	TRBD2	TGTGCTAGTGGTTTTCCAACGGGAGGGCCCCCTGAGCAGTTCTTC	CASGFPTGGPPEQFF
TRBV7-8	TRBJ2-2	-	TRBD2	TGTGCCAGCAGCCCTTTGGGGACTAGCGGGAGTGTCGGGGAGCTGTTTTTT	CASSPLGTSGSVGELFF
TRBV20-1	TRBJ2-5	-	-	TGCAGTGCTAGTGTTCAACTAGGGAAACCCGGGGAGACCCAGTACTTC	CSASVQLGKPGETQYF
TRBV12-3/TRBV12-4	TRBJ1-1	-	-	TGTGCCAGCAGCCACGGACGCCGGGAAGCTTTCTTT	CASSHGRREAFF
TRBV12-3/TRBV12-4	TRBJ1-2	-	TRBD1	TGTGCCAGCAGTAATGGCAGGGGGCGTAACTATGGCTACACCTTC	CASSNGRGRNYGYTF
TRBV6-1	TRBJ1-5	few	-	TGTGCCGACCGGGTCCGGGACAGCAATCAGCCCCAGCATTTT	CADRVRDSNQPQHF
TRBV5-4	TRBJ2-1	-	-	TGTGCCAGCAACCTTGGAGAGGAGCAGTTCTTC	CASNLGEEQFF
TRBV6-1	TRBJ1-6	-	-	TGTGCCAGCAGGCAAGCCATTAGCTCCTATAATTCACCCCTCCACTTT	CASRQAISSYNSPLHF
TRBV6-5	TRBJ1-2	-	-	TGTGCCAGCAGTTATTTGATCGGGGCAGGGGCTCATGGCTACACCTTC	CASSYLIGAGAHGYTF
TRBV19	TRBJ2-7	medium-sized	TRBD2	TGTGCCAGTAATCCCGAAGCGGGAGTTGGCGAGCAGTACTTC	CASNPEAGVGEQYF
TRBV6-4	TRBJ1-2	-	TRBD1	TGTGCCAGCAGTGGCCGGACAGGCGGGAACTATGGCTACACCTTC	CASSGRTGGNYGYTF
TRBV7-2	TRBJ1-2	few	-	TGTGCCAGCAGCGCCGGGACTGCCGGCTATGGCTACACCTTC	CASSAGTAGYGYTF
TRBV20-1	TRBJ2-6	-	TRBD1	TGCAGTGCTCCTTCGGCCGGGACAGGGGTCTCTGGGGCCAACGTCCTGACTTTC	CSAPSAGTGVSGANVLTF
TRBV4-2	TRBJ1-1	-	-	TGTGCCAGCAGCCAAGATCAAGGACAGAACACTGAAGCTTTCTTT	CASSQDQGQNTEAFF
TRBV20-1	TRBJ1-2	-	TRBD1	TGCAGTGCTAGACCATCCGACAGGGGGGGTTATGGCTACACCTTC	CSARPSDRGGYGYTF
TRBV5-4	TRBJ1-1	few	-	TGTGCCAGCAGGACCCAGGTGGACACTGAAGCTTTCTTT	CASRTQVDTEAFF
TRBV7-2	TRBJ1-3	-	-	TGTGCCAGCAGCTTTGGGGCTGGAAACACCATATATTTT	CASSFGAGNTIYF
TRBV2	TRBJ1-5	few	-	TGTGCCAGCCGGACGGTAAAGAATCAGCCCCAGCATTTT	CASRTVKNQPQHF
TRBV28	TRBJ1-5	-	-	TGTGCCAGCAGTTCCACCCGGCCCCAGCATTTT	CASSSTRPQHF
TRBV28	TRBJ1-2	-	TRBD1	TGTGCCAGCACCGACAGGGCATATGGCTACACCTTC	CASTDRAYGYTF
TRBV20-1	TRBJ1-6	-	-	TGCAGTGCTAGAGGGGGGACGTGGAGCTCCTATAATTCACCCCTCCACTTT	CSARGGTWSSYNSPLHF
TRBV7-2	TRBJ2-7	few	-	TGTGCCAGCAGCTTAGAGCGGCAGTCCTACGAGCAGTACTTC	CASSLERQSYEQYF
TRBV7-7	TRBJ2-2	-	TRBD2	TGTGCCAGCAGCTCAGGACTAGCGGGAGCCACCGGGGAGCTGTTTTTT	CASSSGLAGATGELFF
TRBV30	TRBJ1-5	-	-	TGTGCCTGGAGCCAACAAGGTGGGGTGCATCAGCCCCAGCATTTT	CAWSQQGGVHQPQHF
TRBV12-3/TRBV12-4	TRBJ1-1	-	TRBD1	TGTGCCAGCAGCCCAGGGACAGGGGGTTACCCTGAAGCTTTCTTT	CASSPGTGGYPEAFF
TRBV20-1	TRBJ2-2	-	-	TGCAGTGCTAGACAGGAAAGTGCGAACACCGGGGAGCTGTTTTTT	CSARQESANTGELFF
TRBV19	TRBJ1-5	-	TRBD1	TGTGCCAGTAGTCAAAATCCGGGACAGACGCAGCCCCAGCATTTT	CASSQNPGQTQPQHF
TRBV28	TRBJ1-1	few	-	TGTGCCAGCAGTTGGGGGATGAACACTGAAGCTTTCTTT	CASSWGMNTEAFF
TRBV10-1	TRBJ2-3	-	TRBD2	TGCGCCAGCAGTCCCCTGAGGGTAGCGGGGAGCACAGATACGCAGTATTTT	CASSPLRVAGSTDTQYF
TRBV11-3	TRBJ1-2	-	-	TGTGCCAGCAGCCCAAATACAGGGAACTATGGCTACACCTTC	CASSPNTGNYGYTF
TRBV10-3	TRBJ2-5	-	-	TGTGCCATCAGTGAGTCGTATGCGACCCAGTACTTC	CAISESYATQYF
TRBV7-9	TRBJ1-5	few	TRBD1	TGTGCCAGCAGCCGACAGGGGAGCGGCAATCAGCCCCAGCATTTT	CASSRQGSGNQPQHF
TRBV5-4	TRBJ1-6	once	-	TGTGCCAGCAGCCGGGACCCCGACAGTGGGTCACCCCTCCACTTT	CASSRDPDSGSPLHF
TRBV18	TRBJ1-1	once	-	TGTGCCAGCTCACCAAGCGGAAACACTGAAGCTTTCTTT	CASSPSGNTEAFF
TRBV5-4	TRBJ1-6	-	-	TGTGCCAGCAGCCAGAGGGGGACACCCCTCCACTTT	CASSQRGTPLHF
TRBV5-1	TRBJ2-7	-	-	TGCGCCAGCAGCTCTGGAGTCCGTGCAGGGAATAGGCAGTACTTC	CASSSGVRAGNRQYF
TRBV19	TRBJ1-5	-	-	TGTGCCAGTGCTAGGGGTTGGGAGCCCCAGCATTTT	CASARGWEPQHF
TRBV7-9	TRBJ1-2	-	-	TGTGCCAGCAGCTCTAACTATGGCTACACCTTC	CASSSNYGYTF
TRBV6-5	TRBJ2-5	-	-	TGTGCCAGCAGTTACGACTCGGAAGAGACCCAGTACTTC	CASSYDSEETQYF
TRBV5-8	TRBJ2-3	-	-	TGTGCCAGCAGCTTGTCGGGGGCTAGCGACTACACAGATACGCAGTATTTT	CASSLSGASDYTDTQYF
TRBV2	TRBJ2-7	few	TRBD1	TGTGCCAGCAGTCAGGACAGGGGGACGTACGAGCAGTACTTC	CASSQDRGTYEQYF
TRBV19	TRBJ1-5	few	-	TGTGCCAGTAGTATTCCCCATGGGGCGGGGGAGCCCCAGCATTTT	CASSIPHGAGEPQHF
TRBV27	TRBJ2-7	few	TRBD1	TGTGCCAGCAGTTTAAGGGCCGGACAGGGGGCTTTCCACGAGCAGTACTTC	CASSLRAGQGAFHEQYF
TRBV6-1	TRBJ1-2	once	TRBD1	TGTGCCAGCAGTCCCGGGACAGCCCGTAACTATGGCTACACCTTC	CASSPGTARNYGYTF